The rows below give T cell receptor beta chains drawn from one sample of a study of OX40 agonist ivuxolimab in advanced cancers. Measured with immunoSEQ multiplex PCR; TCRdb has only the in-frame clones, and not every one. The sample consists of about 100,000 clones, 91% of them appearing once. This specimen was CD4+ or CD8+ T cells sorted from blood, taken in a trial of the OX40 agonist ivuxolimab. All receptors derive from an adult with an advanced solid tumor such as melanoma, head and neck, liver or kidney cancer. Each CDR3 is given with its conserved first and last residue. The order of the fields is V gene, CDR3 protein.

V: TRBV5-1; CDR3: CASKGLETDTQYF
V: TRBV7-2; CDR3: CASSLEAGVVYEQYF
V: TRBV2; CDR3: CASSAVQGAVQYF
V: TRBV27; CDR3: CASSFGWKDEQYF
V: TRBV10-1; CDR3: CASGEGYGGRNEQFF
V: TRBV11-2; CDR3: CASSPSSTDTQYF
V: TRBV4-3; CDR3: CASSQDSMDYGYTF
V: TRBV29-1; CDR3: CSVVWGSATVTDTQYF
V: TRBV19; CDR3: CASSYNYEQYF
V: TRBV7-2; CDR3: CASSLVGAAYEQYF
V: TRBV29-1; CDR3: CSVTRDRSNYGYTF
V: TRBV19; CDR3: CASSIDSGVQPQHF
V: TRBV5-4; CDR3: CASSLEPSGTKYNEQFF
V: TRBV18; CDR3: CASSPPSKTKTGEAFF
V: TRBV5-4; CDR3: CASSLTSGQETQYF
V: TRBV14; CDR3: CASSRLPGGTGLSGELFF
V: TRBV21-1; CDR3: CASSPPYEQYF
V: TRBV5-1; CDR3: CASSLAGWRMNTEAFF
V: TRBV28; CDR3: CASSPGVSGASYEQYF
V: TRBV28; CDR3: CASSRRVTDTQYF
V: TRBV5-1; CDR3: CASSWTSGVAGETQYF
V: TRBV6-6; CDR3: CAICLAGGPTNEQFF
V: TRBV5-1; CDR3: CASSLGPSNEQFF
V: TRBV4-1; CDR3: CASSPRTRTNYGYTF
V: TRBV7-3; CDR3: CASSSSTAANTGELFF
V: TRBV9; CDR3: CASSLGQGDYGYTF
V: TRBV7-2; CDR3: CASSVTVNTEAFF
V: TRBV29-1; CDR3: CSVESPGNLDTQYF
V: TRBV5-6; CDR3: CASTKRTGGSRAYEQYF
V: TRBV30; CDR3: CAWSRTEYNEQFF
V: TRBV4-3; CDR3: CASSQDLLAPYNEQFF
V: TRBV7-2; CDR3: CASRQYGEQFF
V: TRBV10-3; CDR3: CAISSTSGRGEQYF
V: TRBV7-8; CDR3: CASSLSHFYSTNEKLFF
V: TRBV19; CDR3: CASIRGLAGDNEQFF
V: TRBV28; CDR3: CASKETGGSGNTIYF
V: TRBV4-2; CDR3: CASSRNTDTQYF